The clone carrying this TCR beta chain was observed at least ten times. The target antigen is unknown. The CDR3 spans 15 residues. Germline CDR1 and CDR2: SNHLY and FYNNEI. V gave up 7 bases and J gave up 9 bases; unmatched junction bases: 10. This specimen comes from a study of response to subunit inactivated influenza vaccine. Study conclusions and caveats: Researchers suggested that each seasonal influenza vaccination recruits few new T cells.

Via MiXCR, TCRdb re-called the RT-PCR reads, giving one row per CDR3 protein. Of approximately 570,000 distinct CDR3 sequences in the sample, less than 8% were seen once. This material consisted of PBMCs from blood, taken roughly 24 months after vaccination. This clonotype was sampled from a man aged 50 to 75 who received an inactivated influenza vaccine. This chain links TRBV2 with TRBJ2-1; 12 bases agree with TRBD2. CDR3 amino acids: CASNLAGGPVFEQFF. CDR3 coding DNA: TGTGCCAGCAACCTAGCGGGAGGGCCAGTTTTTGAGCAGTTCTTC.